A selection of T cell receptor beta chains follows, all from one sample in a study of long-term antiretroviral therapy in people with HIV. The assay was immunoSEQ multiplex PCR, and TCRdb's table has in-frame clones only and misses some. The sample holds 17,000 or so clones, around 95% seen once. This material consisted of unsorted PBMCs, taken less than 12 years after starting antiretroviral therapy. Receptor source: a young man with HIV. CDR3s include the opening cysteine and the closing phenylalanine or tryptophan. D genes are given only for firm matches. Size is omitted from some rows. Given values are once, few, many or a class for expanded clones.

J gene	clone size	D gene	V gene	CDR3 DNA	CDR3 protein
TRBJ2-3	NA	NA	TRBV9	TGTGCCAGCAGCCAAACCACAGATACGCAGTATTTT	CASSQTTDTQYF
TRBJ1-1	NA	NA	TRBV27	TGTGCCAGCAGTTTATCCTCTGGTTGGAACACTGAAGCTTTCTTT	CASSLSSGWNTEAFF
TRBJ2-7	NA	TRBD1	TRBV5-4	TGTGCCAGCAGCAGGGGACAGGGGGTCTACTCCTACGAGCAGTACTTC	CASSRGQGVYSYEQYF
TRBJ2-6	NA	TRBD2	TRBV6-1	TGTGCCAGCACCGGGGGGGCTGGGGCCAACGTCCTGACTTTC	CASTGGAGANVLTF
TRBJ1-4	once	NA	TRBV6-5	TGTGCCAGCAGTTACGAGGGTAGGGGGGATGAAAAACTGTTTTTT	CASSYEGRGDEKLFF
TRBJ1-6	once	TRBD1	TRBV2	TGTGCCAGCACCCCGGACAGGGGGTTTAATTCACCCCTCCACTTT	CASTPDRGFNSPLHF
TRBJ2-3	NA	NA	TRBV11-3	TGTGCCAGCAGCGCCACGTACACAGATACGCAGTATTTT	CASSATYTDTQYF
TRBJ2-3	NA	TRBD2	TRBV5-1	TGCGCCAGCAGCTTGTCTTTTGCGGGAGCGGGGGTCACAGATACGCAGTATTTT	CASSLSFAGAGVTDTQYF
TRBJ2-5	once	NA	TRBV29-1	TGCAGCGCCTTGGGGCTAGAAGAGACCCAGTACTTC	CSALGLEETQYF
TRBJ2-1	NA	NA	TRBV6-1	TGTGCCAGCACCTGGACACAGGACAATGAGCAGTTCTTC	CASTWTQDNEQFF
TRBJ1-1	NA	NA	TRBV18	TGTGCCAGCTCACGGGCGGGGGACACTGAAGCTTTCTTT	CASSRAGDTEAFF
TRBJ1-5	NA	TRBD1	TRBV6-6	TGTGCCAGCAGTTACTCCGGACAGGTGGGTCATTTT	CASSYSGQVGHF
TRBJ2-7	NA	NA	TRBV5-1	TGCGCCAGCAGCTTGGAGACCATCCCCGAGCAGTACTTC	CASSLETIPEQYF
TRBJ2-5	NA	TRBD1	TRBV28	TGTGCCAGCAGTTCCCGGACAGGGGGCGTACCAGAGACCCAGTACTTC	CASSSRTGGVPETQYF
TRBJ2-3	NA	NA	TRBV7-6	TGTGCCAGCAGCTTAGCTAGCCTCAACACAGATACGCAGTATTTT	CASSLASLNTDTQYF
TRBJ2-5	NA	NA	TRBV19	TGTGCCAGTAGTATTAGGGGGACCCAGTACTTC	CASSIRGTQYF
TRBJ1-3	NA	NA	TRBV19	TGTGCCAGCCAGAGGGGGAACAGGTATCCAATTTCTGGAAACACCATATATTTT	CASQRGNRYPISGNTIYF
TRBJ1-1	NA	NA	TRBV30	TGTGCCTGGACTTACAGGTTGAACACTGAAGCTTTCTTT	CAWTYRLNTEAFF
TRBJ2-5	NA	NA	TRBV14	TGTGCCAGCAGCCTCCTGAATACCCAAGAGACCCAGTACTTC	CASSLLNTQETQYF
TRBJ2-3	NA	TRBD2	TRBV4-1	TGCGCCAGCAGCCATCCTCGGAAGCTAGCGGGGGGGGCTCCTAACACAGATACGCAGTATTTT	CASSHPRKLAGGAPNTDTQYF
TRBJ2-7	NA	NA	TRBV7-9	TGTGCCAGCAGCGAAGCAGATGCTAGGCAGTACTTC	CASSEADARQYF
TRBJ2-2	NA	NA	TRBV10-3	TGTGCCATCAGTGAGAACTACCTTCAGAACACCGGGGAGCTGTTTTTT	CAISENYLQNTGELFF